The 4 T cell receptor beta chains given below trace back to one sample, sequenced in a study of blood T cell repertoires in COVID-19. Some clones are missing from TCRdb's copy, which holds only in-frame ones; the method was immunoSEQ multiplex PCR. Among under 200,000 clones listed, more than 75% were seen once. The sequenced material came from peripheral blood. The receptors shown here come from a man in his 70s with acute or convalescent COVID-19.

This clone occurred once. The genes are TRBV4-1 and TRBJ1-3; 9 bases map to TRBD1. CDR1 MGHRA and CDR2 YSYEKL come from the germline V gene. The CDR3 covers 16 residues. J lost 7 bases, V lost 3 bases, and 10 bases had no gene match. DNA for the CDR3: TGCGCCAGCAGCCAGATCACAGGGGGCGAAGAGAACACCATATATTTT. Amino acid sequence: CASSQITGGEENTIYF.

The genes are TRBV6-5 and TRBJ1-5, with TRBD1 identical over 7 bases. This CDR3 has 13 amino acids. Germline trimming cut 7 bases from V and 5 bases from J; bases unmatched to any gene: 5. CDR1 is MNHEY and CDR2 is SVGAGI in the germline V gene. The CDR3: CASTPGGHQPQHF. The CDR3 nucleotides read TGTGCCAGCACCCCAGGGGGGCATCAGCCCCAGCATTTT.

V usage is TRBV11-1 and J usage is TRBJ1-6; D remains unclear. The CDR3 has 12 amino acids. V lost 4 bases and J 5 bases, leaving 3 bases between the germline ends. In germline, CDR1 is SGHAT, CDR2 FQDESV (reference sequence). CDR3 DNA: TGTGCCAGCAGCTCTAATAATTCACCCCTCCACTTT. Protein product: CASSSNNSPLHF.

In this sample, this clone turned up once. This chain uses TRBV28 with TRBJ1-2, with D unclear. Looked up from germline, CDR1 is MDHEN and CDR2 is SYDVKM. V was shortened by 8 bases and J by 5 bases, with 6 bases between the two germline ends. The CDR3 spans 10 residues. CDR3 region: CASGGYGYTF. The DNA of the CDR3 is TGTGCCAGCGGAGGTTATGGCTACACCTTC.